This TCR beta chain was identified during a study of metastatic and nonmetastatic thyroid tumors. Study context: Where malignant and benign thyroid patients were concerned, repertoires were compared across blood and tumor or nodule tissue.

The V gene's germline CDR1 is MNHEY and CDR2 SVGAGI. CDR3 length: 15 amino acids. Trimming took 2 bases from V and 4 from J; bases not matched to a gene: 4. Thyroid surgery was preceded by no treatment in any patient. This clone was seen repeatedly, ten times or more. What it binds is unknown. Per the original methods: The distant-metastasis classifier for papillary thyroid cancer was built from CDR3 differences across clinicopathological groups. TCRdb reassembled clones from the PCR reads with MiXCR. The V and J calls here are based on TCRdb, not the publication. This sample has roughly 83,000 clones, with around 14% found just once. General study points: Versus benign nodules, malignant thyroid tumors reportedly had significantly higher TCR beta diversity, in blood and tumor.

The V gene is TRBV6-5, the J gene TRBJ2-7; the match to TRBD2 covers 11 bases. This receptor was obtained from a female donor with papillary thyroid cancer or a benign thyroid nodule (not recorded which). Some clones in this sample may be carry-over from other donors' samples. The specimen sequenced was blood. CDR3 protein: CASSYLTSGVYEQYF. DNA for the CDR3: TGTGCCAGCAGTTACCTGACTAGCGGGGTGTACGAGCAGTACTTC.